The clone carrying this TCR beta chain was seen more than once but under ten times. The antigen remains unidentified. This sample was taken from a study of CD8 T cells in ankylosing spondylitis. Trimming shortened V by 0 bases and J by 9 bases, and 12 bases separated the two germline ends. This CDR3 has 14 residues. From germline, CDR1 is MGHRA and CDR2 YSYEKL. Whole-study findings and limits: CD8+ disease-linked clones were present at relatively low frequencies in blood.

Each TCR beta library was made by quantitative 5'-RACE that incorporated molecular barcodes. TCRdb used MiXCR to reprocess the 5' RACE reads, holding one entry per CDR3 protein. The data show about 200,000 distinct CDR3 sequences, over 10% seen once. The specimen was blood, either unsorted or a sorted T cell fraction (not recorded which). This sequence originates from a male donor with ankylosing spondylitis or in good health (not recorded which). The V call is TRBV4-1, the J call TRBJ2-1; D may be TRBD2 (5 bases). CDR3 DNA: TGCGCCAGCAGCCAAGATCCGGGATTTGGTGAGCAGTTCTTC. Translated: CASSQDPGFGEQFF.